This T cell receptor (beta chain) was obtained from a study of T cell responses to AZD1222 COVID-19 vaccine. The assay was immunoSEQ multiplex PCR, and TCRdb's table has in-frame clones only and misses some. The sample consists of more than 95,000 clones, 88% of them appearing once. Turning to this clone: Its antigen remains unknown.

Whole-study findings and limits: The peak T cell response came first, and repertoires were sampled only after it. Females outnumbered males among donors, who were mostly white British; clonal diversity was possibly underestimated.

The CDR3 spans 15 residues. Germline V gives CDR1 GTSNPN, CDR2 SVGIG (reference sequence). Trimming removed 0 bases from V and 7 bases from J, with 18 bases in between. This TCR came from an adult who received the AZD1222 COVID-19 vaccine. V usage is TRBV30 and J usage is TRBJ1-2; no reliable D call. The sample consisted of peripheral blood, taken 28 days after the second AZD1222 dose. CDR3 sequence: CAWSVRGGGVTGYTF. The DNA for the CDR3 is TGTGCCTGGAGTGTACGAGGTGGTGGGGTCACTGGCTACACCTTC.